This passage covers 24 T cell receptor beta chains from one sample sequenced in a study of Ad26.COV2.S vaccination and SARS-CoV-2 variants. Sample treatment: some 20 received Ad26.COV2.S at low or high dose, single or two shots; five or six received placebo; per-sample allocation not given. Sampling was done on day 63 after the first vaccine or placebo injection. Sequencing used immunoSEQ multiplex PCR; TCRdb keeps in-frame clones, though not all of them. The sample carries about 440,000 clones, 90% recorded once. The sequencing here drew on peripheral blood, taken in a trial of Ad26.COV2.S vaccine versus placebo. The receptor set was obtained from a person between 18 and 65 years old who received the Ad26.COV2.S COVID-19 vaccine or a placebo.

This clone was detected a few times. The V gene is TRBV6-2 or TRBV6-3, the J gene TRBJ2-1; 8 bases line up with TRBD2. V lost 6 bases and J lost 7; bases outside the gene matches: 14. The CDR3 is 16 residues long. Germline-derived CDR1 and CDR2 are MNHEY and SVGEGT. CDR3 in amino acids: CASSQYPSGSYNEQFF. The CDR3 DNA is TGTGCCAGCAGCCAGTACCCGAGCGGGAGTTATAATGAGCAGTTCTTC.

DNA for the CDR3: TGTGCCACCAGTGATTCGGGACTAGCGGAGACCACAGATACGCAGTATTTT. Translation: CATSDSGLAETTDTQYF. The chain combines TRBV24-1 with TRBJ2-3, with 11 bases that match TRBD2. The CDR3 length is 17 residues. The junction had 5 bases not matched to a gene; V was cut back by 2 bases and J by 2 bases. Germline values: CDR1 KGHDR, CDR2 SFDVKD.

A note on this clone: Other DNA sequences in this specimen translate into the identical CDR3. The chain recombines TRBV28 with TRBJ1-5; D ambiguous. Deletions cut 5 bases from V and 4 bases from J, with 6 bases between. The germline V gene has CDR1 MDHEN and CDR2 SYDVKM. The CDR3 totals 12 residues. CDR3 region: CASSPRNQPQHF. The DNA for the CDR3 is TGTGCCAGCAGTCCGAGAAATCAGCCCCAGCATTTT.

The J gene is TRBJ2-7, the V gene TRBV2; D unclear. This CDR3 is built from 14 residues. The germline gives CDR1 SNHLY, CDR2 FYNNEI. V was trimmed by 2 bases and J by 2 bases, leaving 10 bases between them. This CDR3 is CASSESGSPYEQYF. The DNA of the CDR3 is TGTGCCAGCAGTGAATCGGGCAGTCCCTACGAGCAGTACTTC. The full variable domain, rest sourced from reference TRBV2 and TRBJ2-7, is EPEVTQTPSHQVTQMGQEVILRCVPISNHLYFYWYRQILGQKVEFLVSFYNNEISEKSEIFDDQFSVERPDGSNFTLKIRSTKLEDSAMYFCASSESGSPYEQYFGPGTRLTVT.

The chain combines TRBV27 with TRBJ1-5; D not resolved. Germline V gene lookup returns CDR1 MNHEY and CDR2 SMNVEV (reference sequence). Between the trimmed V and J ends, which lost 5 bases and 4 bases, there was a span of 12 bases. The CDR3 has 14 amino acids. The CDR3 DNA reads as TGTGCCAGCAGTCTCGGGATTGGTAATCAGCCCCAGCATTTT. The encoded protein is CASSLGIGNQPQHF.

The chain links TRBV9 to TRBJ2-4; D is undetermined. The CDR3 contains 18 residues. Germline lookup yields CDR1 SGDLS and CDR2 YYNGEE. The V and J ends lost 4 bases and 0 bases respectively, with 20 bases between them. The CDR3 sequence is CASSRRAGLDLAKNIQYF. The DNA for the CDR3 is TGTGCCAGCAGCCGCCGGGCAGGCTTGGATCTAGCCAAAAACATTCAGTACTTC.

V and J are TRBV5-1 and TRBJ2-2; TRBD1 agrees at 7 bases. In germline, CDR1 is SGHRS, CDR2 YFSETQ. The CDR3 contains 14 residues. Trimming removed 6 bases from V and 0 bases from J; junction bases left unmatched: 2. The CDR3 nucleotides read TGCGCCAGCACCGGACAGGCGAACACCGGGGAGCTGTTTTTT. It translates to CASTGQANTGELFF.

This clone has a handful of counts. This sequence joins TRBV9 and TRBJ2-7; TRBD2 aligns across 7 bases. After removal of 2 bases from V and 5 bases from J, the junction contained 10 bases not matched to a gene. Germline-derived CDR1 and CDR2 are SGDLS and YYNGEE. This CDR3 spans 15 amino acids. Here the CDR3 DNA reads TGTGCCAGCAGCGTTAGGGTGGGGGACTACGACGAGCAGTACTTC. It is translated as CASSVRVGDYDEQYF.

The rearrangement uses TRBV28 and TRBJ2-1, with 7 positions matching TRBD1. Trimming removed 5 bases from V and 13 bases from J; junction bases left unmatched: 11. Germline CDR1 is MDHEN and CDR2 is SYDVKM. This CDR3 contains 13 residues. CDR3 nucleotides: TGTGCCAGCAGTACTACAGGGGAAGGGGTACAGTTCTTC. It translates to CASSTTGEGVQFF.

The chain recombines TRBV7-2 with TRBJ2-7, with 10 bases identical to TRBD2. This CDR3 has 14 amino acids. J gave up 9 bases and V 2 bases, and 7 bases lay outside the gene matches. In germline, CDR1 is SGHTA, CDR2 FQGNSA. The CDR3 DNA reads as TGTGCCAGCAGCTTAACAGCGGGAGGGCCGGGGCAGTACTTC. This translates into CASSLTAGGPGQYF.

The chain recombines TRBV13 with TRBJ2-7; D remains unclear. V lost 3 bases to trimming and J lost 3 bases, with 6 bases between them. Germline assignment: CDR1 PRHDT and CDR2 FYEKMQ (reference sequence). CDR3 length: 12 amino acids. The CDR3 bases are TGTGCCAGCAGCTTCTCCAACTACGAGCAGTACTTC. It encodes CASSFSNYEQYF.

This clone occurred once. The genes are TRBV7-6 and TRBJ2-1; tentatively, D is TRBD1 (5 bases). The CDR3 is 12 amino acids. CDR1 is SGHVS and CDR2 is FNYEAQ in the germline V gene. Trimming left V 5 bases short and J 9 bases short, with 11 bases between. CDR3 protein: CASSPRRGEQFF. DNA for the CDR3: TGTGCCAGCAGCCCAAGAAGGGGTGAGCAGTTCTTC.

Concerning this clone itself: Distinct nucleotide sequences in the sample also encode this CDR3. The rearrangement joins TRBV27 to TRBJ2-7; 8 nucleotides agree with TRBD2. Looked up from germline, CDR1 is MNHEY and CDR2 is SMNVEV (reference sequence). The CDR3 spans 15 residues. The V segment lost 2 bases and the J segment 1 base; nucleotides outside the gene matches: 4. Here the CDR3 reads CASSLTSGPSYEQYF. CDR3 DNA sequence: TGTGCCAGCAGTTTAACTAGCGGTCCGTCCTACGAGCAGTACTTC.

V gene TRBV11-2 combines with J gene TRBJ1-6; D not resolved. V was pared by 5 bases and J by 3 bases, with 11 bases between. This CDR3 has 15 residues. Germline V gene data show CDR1 as SGHAT and CDR2 as FQNNGV. CDR3 nucleotides: TGTGCCAGCAGCGGGATCGGGGTCTATAATTCACCCCTCCACTTT. It codes for CASSGIGVYNSPLHF.

The chain joins TRBV7-9 to TRBJ2-1, with a possible D match to TRBD2 (6 bases). CDR3 size: 15 residues. V was clipped by 1 base and J by 7 bases, with 14 bases between them. CDR1 and CDR2 (germline): SEHNR, FQNEAQ (reference sequence). The CDR3 DNA follows: TGTGCCAGCAGCTTAGTCCGGGAGCCTCGTAATGAGCAGTTCTTC. Translating gives CASSLVREPRNEQFF.

The V and J genes are TRBV20-1 and TRBJ1-3, with 8 bases fitting TRBD1. The CDR3 is made up of 14 amino acids. CDR1 is DFQATT, CDR2 SNEGSKA, per germline (reference sequence). J lost 8 bases, V lost 3 bases, and 9 bases had no gene match. CDR3 in DNA: TGCAGTGCTAGTGGCCAGGGGGCATCTGACACCATATATTTT. Translation gives CSASGQGASDTIYF.

This chain links TRBV28 with TRBJ2-1; 11 bases agree with TRBD2. The germline V gene has CDR1 MDHEN and CDR2 SYDVKM. This CDR3 contains 19 residues. V dropped 2 bases and J dropped 2; count of bases not matched to a gene: 11. The DNA for the CDR3 is TGTGCCAGCAGTTTAGGGCTAGCGGGAGGAGAATGGACCTACAATGAGCAGTTCTTC. This sequence encodes CASSLGLAGGEWTYNEQFF.

This clone showed up just a few times. CDR3 DNA: TGTGCCAGCAGTGACAGGGCAGGACAGCCCCAGCATTTT. It yields the protein CASSDRAGQPQHF. The chain carries TRBV6-2 or TRBV6-3 and TRBJ1-5; TRBD1 matches 7 bases. The germline CDR1 and CDR2 sequences are MNHEY and SVGEGT. The V gene end was trimmed by 5 bases and the J gene end by 7 bases; junction bases not matched to a gene: 5. This CDR3 has 13 amino acids.

The chain couples TRBV27 to TRBJ1-4, with D maybe TRBD1 (6 bases). CDR1 is MNHEY, CDR2 SMNVEV, per germline (reference sequence). V gave up 3 bases and J gave up 7 bases, with 12 bases separating them. This CDR3 spans 14 amino acids. The CDR3 loop reads CASSFITGSEKLFF. The CDR3 coding sequence is TGTGCCAGCAGTTTTATTACAGGGAGTGAAAAACTGTTTTTT.

The genes are TRBV5-1 and TRBJ1-4; 10 bases fit TRBD1. Germline V CDR1 and CDR2: SGHRS, YFSETQ. CDR3 size: 13 residues. J gave up 6 bases and V 8 bases, and 4 bases lay outside the gene matches. The CDR3 region is CASPGQGHEKLFF. In DNA, the CDR3 is TGCGCCAGTCCGGGACAGGGGCATGAAAAACTGTTTTTT.

The rearrangement uses TRBV5-1 and TRBJ2-7; the D is unclear. Trimming removed 1 base from V and 4 bases from J, with 15 bases in between. Germline-derived CDR1 and CDR2 are SGHRS and YFSETQ. There are 15 residues in the CDR3. Written as DNA, the CDR3 is TGCGCCAGCAGCTTGACCGACGTGCTAGAGTACGAGCAGTACTTC. This translates into CASSLTDVLEYEQYF.

V gene TRBV7-2 combines with J gene TRBJ2-3, with a possible D match to TRBD2 (5 bases). Trimming stripped 3 bases from V and 4 bases from J, with 11 bases between. The germline V gene encodes CDR1 SGHTA and CDR2 FQGNSA. This CDR3 has 14 residues. CDR3 residues: CASSFSRGSDTQYF. The CDR3 DNA reads TGTGCCAGCAGCTTTAGTCGGGGTTCAGATACGCAGTATTTT.

This rearrangement joins TRBV5-4 to TRBJ2-3, with TRBD2 matching over 8 bases. The CDR3 covers 16 residues. Germline values: CDR1 SGHNT, CDR2 YYREEE (reference sequence). V lost 1 base to trimming and J lost 2 bases; unmatched junction nucleotides: 6. In DNA form, the CDR3 reads TGTGCCAGCAGCTTGCGATCGGGAGGGTACACAGATACGCAGTATTTT. Translation gives CASSLRSGGYTDTQYF.

This chain uses TRBV5-4 with TRBJ2-1; D possibly matches TRBD1 or TRBD2 (5 bases each). The CDR3 loop spans 15 amino acids. Germline lookup yields CDR1 SGHNT and CDR2 YYREEE (reference sequence). Deletions cut 1 base from V and 5 bases from J, with 13 bases between. The CDR3 sequence: CASSLSRGWDNEQFF. The CDR3 DNA is TGTGCCAGCAGCTTGTCGAGGGGCTGGGACAATGAGCAGTTCTTC.